Listed below are T cell receptor beta chains from one sample, sequenced in a study of cytomegalovirus exposure and HLA in healthy donors. Here immunoSEQ multiplex PCR was the method, and the copy in TCRdb shows in-frame clones only, minus some. This table has 120,000 or so clones, roughly 87% appearing once. Sequences were obtained from PBMCs. All receptors derive from a young woman in good health and CMV-seronegative. Each CDR3 is given with its conserved first and last residue. Size values are once, few and many counts, or a class for expanded clones, and some rows have none.

TRBJ2-5 14 - TRBV27 CASSSDSRPGTQYF
TRBJ1-4 16 once TRBV15 CATSRDPGRWSEKLFF
TRBJ2-7 13 - TRBV5-1 CASRPKTGDEQYF
TRBJ2-5 13 once TRBV10-1 CASKASGQETQYF
TRBJ2-7 15 once TRBV7-9 CASSSGTGGLYEQYF
TRBJ2-7 16 - TRBV4-2 CASSHSGLAPGDEQYF
TRBJ1-4 14 - TRBV30 CAWSVQYLDEKLFF
TRBJ2-3 10 - TRBV25-1 CVSEGDTQYF
TRBJ1-4 15 few TRBV9 CASSGTRTGNEKLFF
TRBJ2-1 16 - TRBV4-2 CASSQDPGQGSNEQFF
TRBJ2-5 15 - TRBV18 CASSPPAGKQETQYF
TRBJ1-1 16 - TRBV5-1 CASSLGQGNINTEAFF
TRBJ2-7 15 once TRBV5-1 CASSLMLAGEGEQYF
TRBJ1-2 15 - TRBV7-9 CASSLGDRDNYGYTF
TRBJ1-2 18 once TRBV4-3 CASSQDPAREDLNYGYTF
TRBJ2-2 16 - TRBV7-2 CASSSRQGLNTGELFF
TRBJ2-7 14 - TRBV4-3 CASSQDRTAREQYF
TRBJ2-1 10 - TRBV20-1 CSATIGGQFF
TRBJ2-7 15 - TRBV11-2 CASSALPGGTYEQYF
TRBJ2-1 15 - TRBV5-1 CASSLAGQAGVEQFF
TRBJ2-2 12 - TRBV5-4 CAVRAATGELFF
TRBJ2-7 13 once TRBV7-9 CASSLMQGYEQYF
TRBJ1-1 14 - TRBV7-9 CASSLVQGSPEAFF
TRBJ2-5 12 - TRBV6-1 CASSEGGETQYF
TRBJ2-3 17 once TRBV4-1 CASSHPRKGASTDTQYF
TRBJ2-7 13 - TRBV11-3 CASSFTGVGEQYF
TRBJ2-7 15 - TRBV7-3 CASSSYSGSSYEQYF
TRBJ2-7 15 - TRBV7-2 CASSQGTSAYYEQYF
TRBJ1-5 15 - TRBV6-1 CASSVGQGANQPQHF
TRBJ1-6 17 - TRBV25-1 CASGDYRGPTYNSPLHF
TRBJ1-5 14 once TRBV30 CAWSFGVSNQPQHF
TRBJ1-1 17 - TRBV28 CASSPYGTGGGWTEAFF
TRBJ2-3 15 - TRBV27 CASRTTSVRADTQYF
TRBJ1-2 15 - TRBV7-3 CASSPPGQGIGGYTF
TRBJ1-1 11 - TRBV7-9 CASSLRHEAFF
TRBJ1-2 14 - TRBV19 CASSRDRRSYGYTF
TRBJ1-1 12 - TRBV7-9 CASGQPNTEAFF
TRBJ1-4 14 - TRBV7-9 CASSFGTGSEKLFF